What follows is one TCR beta chain and its context. The antigen remains unidentified. This entry is derived from a study of Siglec-9 on CD8 T cells in melanoma. V was cut by 2 bases and J by 3 bases, with 8 bases left in between. This CDR3 is built from 14 residues. In germline, CDR1 is MDHEN, CDR2 SYDVKM. The table came from immunoSEQ multiplex PCR; TCRdb's copy has only in-frame clones and leaves some out. This table has about 36,000 clones, about 80% appearing once. Study-level results: In melanoma tumors, a Siglec-9-marked effector memory CD8+ subset reportedly appeared to accumulate.

This TCR derives from a human donor in good health. The rearrangement uses TRBV28 and TRBJ1-5; D is ambiguous. The source material was Siglec-9- CD8+ T cells sorted from blood. The CDR3 loop is CASSLGRDNQPQHF. The CDR3 DNA is TGTGCCAGCAGTTTAGGTAGGGACAATCAGCCCCAGCATTTT.